These 11 T cell receptor beta chains were sequenced from one sample in a study of blood T cell repertoires in COVID-19 (dated by TCRdb to about 2020). Library preparation employed the immunoSEQ multiplex PCR assay. Not all clones reach the TCRdb copy of this immuneACCESS table, which keeps in-frame sequences only. Checked studies attribute under half of the gap to unresolved V genes and leave the rest unexplained. The sample profile shows about 150,000 clones; roughly 83% of them were found once. Around 3% of the sample rests with the top ten. The material sequenced was peripheral blood. These receptors all come from an elderly woman with acute or convalescent COVID-19.

This clone occurred a few times. The CDR3 DNA is TGTGCCAGCAGCTTCGGCCCTAGCGGGGCCGCCTACACAGATACGCAGTATTTT. It is translated as CASSFGPSGAAYTDTQYF. The V gene is TRBV7-8, the J gene TRBJ2-3; 9 bases match TRBD2. The CDR3 extends over 18 amino acids. The J segment lost 2 bases and the V segment lost 3 bases, leaving 12 bases of the junction unmatched. Looked up from germline, CDR1 is SGHVS and CDR2 is FQNEAQ.

This clone is a singleton in its sample. The chain carries TRBV19 and TRBJ1-2, with D perhaps matching TRBD1 (5 bases). This CDR3 is built from 15 residues. Germline V gene sequence: CDR1 LNHDA, CDR2 SQIVND (reference sequence). The V and J ends lost 3 bases and 4 bases respectively, with 15 bases between them. For the CDR3, the DNA is TGTGCCAGTAGTATTAAACTTGACAGTCCCTATGGCTACACCTTC. This translates into CASSIKLDSPYGYTF. Variable domain in full (rest from reference TRBV19 and TRBJ1-2): DGGITQSPKYLFRKEGQNVTLSCEQNLNHDAMYWYRQDPGQGLRLIYYSQIVNDFQKGDIAEGYSVSREKKESFPLTVTSAQKNPTAFYLCASSIKLDSPYGYTFGSGTRLTVV.

This clone has more than one count but fewer than ten. The chain recombines TRBV12-5 with TRBJ1-2, with a weak D call TRBD1 (5 bases). The CDR3 has 12 residues. Germline CDR1 and CDR2: LGHNT and FRNRAP. V lost 1 base, J lost 12 bases, and 12 bases lay in between. The CDR3 reads CASGLGRQGNTF. The CDR3 bases are TGTGCTAGTGGTTTGGGCCGCCAGGGTAACACCTTC.

The V call is TRBV19, the J call TRBJ1-6; 8 bases align to TRBD1. The germline gives CDR1 LNHDA, CDR2 SQIVND (reference sequence). The CDR3 loop spans 14 amino acids. V lost 4 bases, J lost 7 bases, and 3 bases stayed unmatched. The CDR3 here is CASSRDRRNSPLHF. The CDR3 region has the DNA TGTGCCAGTAGTAGGGACAGGCGGAATTCACCCCTCCACTTT. The variable domain in full, completed from reference TRBV19 and TRBJ1-6, reads DGGITQSPKYLFRKEGQNVTLSCEQNLNHDAMYWYRQDPGQGLRLIYYSQIVNDFQKGDIAEGYSVSREKKESFPLTVTSAQKNPTAFYLCASSRDRRNSPLHFGNGTRLTVT.

The count of this clone is one. The V call is TRBV5-6, the J call TRBJ2-3; 7 nucleotides align to TRBD1. This CDR3 has 14 amino acids. V lost 2 bases to trimming and J lost 3 bases; unmatched junction nucleotides: 3. Germline V gives CDR1 SGHDT, CDR2 YYEEEE. The CDR3 here is CASSLQGRTDTQYF. CDR3 coding DNA: TGTGCCAGCAGCTTACAGGGGCGGACAGATACGCAGTATTTT.

The gene calls are TRBV7-3 and TRBJ2-3, with D tentatively TRBD2 (5 bases). Trimming took 1 base from V and 6 from J, leaving 11 bases between them. The CDR3 is 14 amino acids. CDR1 and CDR2 (germline): SGHTA, FQGTGA. CDR3 amino acids: CASSLSGLGDTQYF. DNA of the CDR3: TGTGCCAGCAGCTTAAGCGGGCTCGGGGATACGCAGTATTTT.

This chain joins TRBV5-1 and TRBJ1-5; the match to TRBD1 covers 7 bases. The CDR3 covers 14 residues. The V and J ends lost 4 bases and 3 bases, in that order; junction bases with no gene match: 4. Germline V gene lookup returns CDR1 SGHRS and CDR2 YFSETQ. The CDR3 reads CASSGGGDNQPQHF. CDR3 DNA: TGCGCCAGCAGCGGAGGGGGCGACAATCAGCCCCAGCATTTT.

The rearrangement joins TRBV5-1 to TRBJ1-1; D may be TRBD1 (5 bases). The V end was cut by 4 bases, the J end by 5 bases, with 15 bases between. This CDR3 has 14 residues. From germline, CDR1 is SGHRS and CDR2 YFSETQ. CDR3 coding DNA: TGCGCCAGCAGCCAACAGGCCTTGGGGACTGAAGCTTTCTTT. This translates into CASSQQALGTEAFF.

V is TRBV24-1 and J is TRBJ1-2, with D possibly TRBD1 on 6 matching bases. V gave up 4 bases and J gave up 4 bases, with 9 bases separating them. There are 13 residues in the CDR3. Germline loops: CDR1 KGHDR, CDR2 SFDVKD. CDR3 in amino acids: CATSEGATYGYTF. In DNA, the CDR3 is TGTGCCACCAGTGAGGGGGCTACCTATGGCTACACCTTC.

J is TRBJ1-5 and V is TRBV7-3, with D possibly matching TRBD1 (5 bases). The germline V gene has CDR1 SGHTA and CDR2 FQGTGA. The CDR3 totals 15 residues. Trimming stripped 3 bases from V and 5 bases from J, with 14 bases between. CDR3 DNA sequence: TGTGCCAGCAGCTTGGGTCTGGGAGGGGATCAGCCCCAGCATTTT. It encodes CASSLGLGGDQPQHF. Drawing the rest from reference TRBV7-3 and TRBJ1-5, the complete variable domain is GAGVSQTPSNKVTEKGKYVELRCDPISGHTALYWYRQSLGQGPEFLIYFQGTGAADDSGLPNDRFFAVRPEGSVSTLKIQRTERGDSAVYLCASSLGLGGDQPQHFGDGTRLSIL.

This clone was counted a single time. The chain links TRBV3-1 (or the pseudogene TRBV3-2) to TRBJ1-2, with 8 bases matching TRBD1. The CDR3 is made up of 14 amino acids. Germline V gene sequence: CDR1 LGHDT, CDR2 YNNKEL (reference sequence). V lost 0 bases and J lost 12; bases outside the gene matches: 9. The CDR3 DNA follows: TGTGCCAGCAGCCAAGATTGGCAGGGGGCGGGAAACACCTTC. Translating gives CASSQDWQGAGNTF.